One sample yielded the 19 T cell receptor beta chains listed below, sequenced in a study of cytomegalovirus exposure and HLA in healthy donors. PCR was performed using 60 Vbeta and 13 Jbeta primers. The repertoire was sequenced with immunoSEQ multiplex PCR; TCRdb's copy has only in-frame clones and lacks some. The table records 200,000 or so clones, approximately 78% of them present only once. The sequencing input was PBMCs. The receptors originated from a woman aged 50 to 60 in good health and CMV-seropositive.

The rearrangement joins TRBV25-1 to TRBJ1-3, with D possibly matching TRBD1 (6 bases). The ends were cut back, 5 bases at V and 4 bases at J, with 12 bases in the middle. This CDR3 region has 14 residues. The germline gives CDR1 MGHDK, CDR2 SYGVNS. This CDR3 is CASSKGHSGNTIYF. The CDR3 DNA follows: TGTGCCAGCAGTAAGGGACATTCCGGAAACACCATATATTTT.

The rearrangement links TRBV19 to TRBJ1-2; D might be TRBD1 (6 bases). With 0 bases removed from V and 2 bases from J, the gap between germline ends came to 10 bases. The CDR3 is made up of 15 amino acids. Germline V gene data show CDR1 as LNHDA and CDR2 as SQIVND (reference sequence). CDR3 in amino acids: CASSIDSTGNYGYTF. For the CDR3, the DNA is TGTGCCAGTAGTATAGATTCGACAGGAAACTATGGCTACACCTTC.

This CDR3 reads CATSRDQTGYTEAFF. The CDR3 bases are TGTGCCACCAGCAGAGATCAGACAGGGTACACTGAAGCTTTCTTT. The rearrangement links TRBV15 to TRBJ1-1; 7 bases agree with TRBD1. The CDR3 is 15 amino acids. The germline CDR1 and CDR2 sequences are LNHNV and YYDKDF (reference sequence). The V segment lost 0 bases and the J segment 3 bases; nucleotides outside the gene matches: 4.

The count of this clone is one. The CDR3 reads CASSQDRVTDTQYF. For the CDR3, the DNA is TGCGCCAGCAGCCAAGACAGGGTGACAGATACGCAGTATTTT. This sequence joins TRBV4-3 and TRBJ2-3; possibly TRBD1 for D (5 bases). The germline V gene encodes CDR1 LGHNA and CDR2 YSLEER. This CDR3 has 14 residues. V dropped 0 bases and J dropped 3 bases, with 7 bases sitting between them.

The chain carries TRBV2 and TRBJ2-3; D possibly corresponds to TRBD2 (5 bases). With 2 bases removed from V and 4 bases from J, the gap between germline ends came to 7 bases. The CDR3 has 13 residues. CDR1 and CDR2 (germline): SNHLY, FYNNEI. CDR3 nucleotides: TGTGCCAGCAGTGAACGGCGGGCAGATACGCAGTATTTT. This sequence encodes CASSERRADTQYF.

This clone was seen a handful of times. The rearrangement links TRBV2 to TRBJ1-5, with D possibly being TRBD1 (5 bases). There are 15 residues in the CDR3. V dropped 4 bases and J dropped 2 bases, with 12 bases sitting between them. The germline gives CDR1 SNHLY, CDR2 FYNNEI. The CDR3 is CASSGGVSGNQPQHF. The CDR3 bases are TGTGCCAGCAGTGGGGGGGTAAGTGGCAATCAGCCCCAGCATTTT.

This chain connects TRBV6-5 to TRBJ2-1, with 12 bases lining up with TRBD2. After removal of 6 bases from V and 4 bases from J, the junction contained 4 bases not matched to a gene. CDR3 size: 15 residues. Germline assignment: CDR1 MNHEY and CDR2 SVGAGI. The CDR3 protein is CASSSGTSGYNEQFF. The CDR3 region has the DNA TGTGCCAGCAGCTCCGGGACTAGCGGGTACAATGAGCAGTTCTTC.

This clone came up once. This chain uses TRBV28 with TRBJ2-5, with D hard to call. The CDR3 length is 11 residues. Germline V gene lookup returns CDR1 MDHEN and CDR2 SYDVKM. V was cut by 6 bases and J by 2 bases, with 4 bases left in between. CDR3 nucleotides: TGTGCCAGCAGCCTTCAAGAGACCCAGTACTTC. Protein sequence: CASSLQETQYF.

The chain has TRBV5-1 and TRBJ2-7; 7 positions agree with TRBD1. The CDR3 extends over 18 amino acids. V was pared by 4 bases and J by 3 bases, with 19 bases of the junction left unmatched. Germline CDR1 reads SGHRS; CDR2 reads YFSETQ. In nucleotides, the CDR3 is TGCGCCAGCAGCCGATCTCCCTCCTGGACAGGCCGAGTCTACGAGCAGTACTTC. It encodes CASSRSPSWTGRVYEQYF.

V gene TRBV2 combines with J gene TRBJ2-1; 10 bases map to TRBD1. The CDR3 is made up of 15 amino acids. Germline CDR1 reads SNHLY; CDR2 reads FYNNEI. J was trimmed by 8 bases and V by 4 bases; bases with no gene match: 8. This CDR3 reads CASSGSGTGVDEQFF. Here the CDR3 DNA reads TGTGCCAGCAGTGGGTCCGGGACAGGGGTCGATGAGCAGTTCTTC.

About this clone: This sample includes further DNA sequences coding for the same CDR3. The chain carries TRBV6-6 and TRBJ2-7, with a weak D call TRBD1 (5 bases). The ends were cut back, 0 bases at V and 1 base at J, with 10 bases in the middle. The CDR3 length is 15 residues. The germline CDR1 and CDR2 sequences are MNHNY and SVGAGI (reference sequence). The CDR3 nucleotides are TGTGCCAGCAGTTACTCGCCTGACAGTTCCTACGAGCAGTACTTC. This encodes CASSYSPDSSYEQYF.

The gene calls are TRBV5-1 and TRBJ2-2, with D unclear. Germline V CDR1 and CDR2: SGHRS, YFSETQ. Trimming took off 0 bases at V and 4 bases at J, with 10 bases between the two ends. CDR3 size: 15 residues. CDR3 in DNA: TGCGCCAGCAGCTTGGGATTGGAGTTCACCGGGGAGCTGTTTTTT. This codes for CASSLGLEFTGELFF.

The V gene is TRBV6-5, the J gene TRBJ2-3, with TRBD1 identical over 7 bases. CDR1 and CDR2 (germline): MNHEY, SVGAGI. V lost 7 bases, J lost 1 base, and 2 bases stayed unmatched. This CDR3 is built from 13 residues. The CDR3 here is CASNTGGTDTQYF. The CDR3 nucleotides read TGTGCCAGCAATACAGGGGGCACAGATACGCAGTATTTT.

The CDR3 coding sequence is TGTGCCAGCAGCCCTAGCGGGAGGGCCTACGAGCAGTACTTC. Translated, it gives CASSPSGRAYEQYF. This chain joins TRBV27 and TRBJ2-7; 12 bases map to TRBD2. The V gene's germline CDR1 is MNHEY and CDR2 SMNVEV (reference sequence). J gave up 2 bases and V 6 bases, and 2 bases lay outside the gene matches. The CDR3 totals 14 residues.

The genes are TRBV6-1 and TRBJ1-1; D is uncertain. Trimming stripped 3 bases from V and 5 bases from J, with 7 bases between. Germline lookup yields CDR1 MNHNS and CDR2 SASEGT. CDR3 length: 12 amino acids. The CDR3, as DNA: TGTGCCAGCAGTGAGGCGAGGACTGAAGCTTTCTTT. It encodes CASSEARTEAFF.

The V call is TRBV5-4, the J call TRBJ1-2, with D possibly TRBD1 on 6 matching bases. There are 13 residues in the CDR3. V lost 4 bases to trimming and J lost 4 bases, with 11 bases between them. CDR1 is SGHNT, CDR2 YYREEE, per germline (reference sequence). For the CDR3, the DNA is TGTGCCAGCAGCCCCACAGGGATCTATGGCTACACCTTC. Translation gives CASSPTGIYGYTF.

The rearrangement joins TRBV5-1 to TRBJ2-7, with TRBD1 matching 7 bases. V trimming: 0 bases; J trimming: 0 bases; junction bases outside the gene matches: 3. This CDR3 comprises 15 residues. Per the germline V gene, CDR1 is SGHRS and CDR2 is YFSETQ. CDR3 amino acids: CASSLEGGFSYEQYF. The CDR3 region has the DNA TGCGCCAGCAGCTTGGAAGGGGGCTTCTCCTACGAGCAGTACTTC.

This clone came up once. The CDR3 spells CASSPHSRTGNYYEQYF. In DNA, the CDR3 is TGTGCCAGCAGCCCCCACTCCCGGACAGGGAACTACTACGAGCAGTACTTC. The J gene is TRBJ2-7, the V gene TRBV7-2, with 8 nucleotides matching TRBD1. The CDR3 covers 17 residues. J gave up 3 bases and V 5 bases, and 15 bases lay outside the gene matches. Germline V lookup: CDR1 SGHTA, CDR2 FQGNSA.

The CDR3 spells CASSRGWRRRGYEQYF. The CDR3 DNA follows: TGTGCCAGCAGCAGAGGGTGGCGGCGCAGGGGGTACGAGCAGTACTTC. The chain uses TRBV7-8 and TRBJ2-5; 7 bases map to TRBD1. The J call may be wrong; the DNA end is better matched by TRBJ2-7. Germline CDR1 is SGHVS and CDR2 is FQNEAQ. The length of the CDR3 is 16 residues.